The 24 T cell receptor beta chains below all came from one sample that was sequenced in a study of blood T cells in healthy people across ages. A sample-barcoded 5' primer and a J-beta primer mix were used in a second PCR of about 7 to 12 cycles. TCRdb independently ran MiXCR on the 5' RACE reads; one entry per CDR3 protein. The top ten hold 7% to 9% of the sample, which has about 1,600,000 distinct CDR3 sequences, 42% seen once. The sequenced sample consisted of blood. Every receptor here comes from a woman younger than 35 in good health.

The V gene is TRBV10-3, the J gene TRBJ2-7; 8 nucleotides match TRBD2. This CDR3 comprises 13 residues. Trimming removed 2 bases from V and 7 bases from J; junction bases left unmatched: 4. Germline loops: CDR1 ENHRY, CDR2 SYGVKD. The CDR3 coding sequence is TGTGCCATCAGTGAGAAGGTAGCGGGAGAGCAGTACTTC. Its translation is CAISEKVAGEQYF.

This clonotype has a handful of counts. The chain uses TRBV10-3 and TRBJ2-3, with 8 bases fitting TRBD2. The CDR3 is made up of 15 amino acids. With V trimmed by 11 bases and J by 0 bases, 10 bases remained unmatched. Per the germline V gene, CDR1 is ENHRY and CDR2 is SYGVKD. The CDR3 DNA reads TGTGCCTCGTCGGGGGGGACTGGAAGCACAGATACGCAGTATTTT. Protein product: CASSGGTGSTDTQYF.

This clonotype was seen a few times. The gene calls are TRBV12-3 or TRBV12-4 and TRBJ1-2; 7 bases agree with TRBD1. The V gene end was trimmed by 4 bases and the J gene end by 5 bases; junction bases not matched to a gene: 7. The CDR3 loop spans 14 amino acids. The CDR3 DNA follows: TGTGCCAGCAGTTCCGGACAGGATCTATATGGCTACACCTTC. Translating it yields CASSSGQDLYGYTF.

The CDR3 coding sequence is TGCGCCAGCAGCACGGGGACTAGCGGTAGCTTCTACGAGCAGTACTTC. Translating gives CASSTGTSGSFYEQYF. V and J are TRBV5-1 and TRBJ2-7; TRBD2 aligns across 11 bases. CDR3 size: 16 residues. Trimming cost V 4 bases and J 3 bases; bases outside gene matches: 9. Germline loops: CDR1 SGHRS, CDR2 YFSETQ.

V and J are TRBV4-1 and TRBJ2-5; 8 bases agree with TRBD2. The germline V gene encodes CDR1 MGHRA and CDR2 YSYEKL. V trimming: 0 bases; J trimming: 11 bases; junction bases outside the gene matches: 17. The CDR3 consists of 17 residues. The CDR3 DNA sequence: TGCGCCAGCAGCCAAGATGGCCCTCGGGGGGGACAAAATGAGCAGTACTTC. Protein product: CASSQDGPRGGQNEQYF.

This chain connects TRBV18 to TRBJ2-2, with D perhaps TRBD2 (5 bases). This CDR3 spans 14 amino acids. Trimming removed 1 base from V and 7 bases from J, with 10 bases in between. CDR1 is KGHSH, CDR2 LQKENI, per germline. CDR3 in DNA: TGTGCCAGCTCACCACGACTACGGGACGGGGAGCTGTTTTTT. Protein sequence: CASSPRLRDGELFF.

The genes are TRBV11-2 and TRBJ2-1, with 8 nucleotides matching TRBD1. Germline lookup yields CDR1 SGHAT and CDR2 FQNNGV. The CDR3 runs 15 residues. The J segment lost 9 bases and the V segment lost 6 bases, leaving 13 bases of the junction unmatched. CDR3 residues: CASRGPDRDGGEQFF. The DNA for the CDR3 is TGTGCCAGCAGAGGCCCGGACAGGGACGGTGGTGAGCAGTTCTTC.

On this clonotype itself: At one boundary the junction diverges from the germline segment, which might be a read error. The gene calls are TRBV12-3 or TRBV12-4 and TRBJ1-1; D is uncertain. The CDR3 extends over 15 amino acids. The CDR3 coding sequence is TGTACCAGCACCCAATCAGGTAGGGTGAACACTGAAGCTTTCTTT. Its translation is CTSTQSGRVNTEAFF.

This clonotype appeared a few times. The chain links TRBV27 to TRBJ1-2, with 9 bases aligning to TRBD1. This CDR3 comprises 15 residues. Germline V lookup: CDR1 MNHEY, CDR2 SMNVEV (reference sequence). The junction had 9 bases not matched to a gene; V was cut back by 6 bases and J by 4 bases. The CDR3 nucleotides are TGTGCCAGCAGGGTCGGGACAGGGCGGCCCTATGGCTACACCTTC. Its translation is CASRVGTGRPYGYTF.

The chain links TRBV5-4 to TRBJ2-1; D ambiguous. Per the germline V gene, CDR1 is SGHNT and CDR2 is YYREEE (reference sequence). The CDR3 is made up of 13 amino acids. The ends were cut back, 6 bases at V and 3 bases at J, with 10 bases in the middle. The CDR3 region is CASTRAGYNEQFF. CDR3 DNA sequence: TGTGCCAGCACCCGGGCTGGCTACAATGAGCAGTTCTTC. Drawing the rest from reference TRBV5-4 and TRBJ2-1, the complete variable domain is ETGVTQSPTHLIKTRGQQVTLRCSSQSGHNTVSWYQQALGQGPQFIFQYYREEENGRGNFPPRFSGLQFPNYSSELNVNALELDDSALYLCASTRAGYNEQFFGPGTRLTVL.

This clonotype appeared a few times. The chain has TRBV29-1 and TRBJ2-7, with TRBD2 as a possible D gene (7 bases). From germline, CDR1 is SQVTM and CDR2 ANQGSEA. This CDR3 contains 15 residues. Trimming pared 4 bases from V and 0 bases from J, leaving 16 bases between. The CDR3 sequence is CSVGGGQLYSYEQYF. CDR3 nucleotides: TGCAGCGTTGGGGGGGGGCAGCTCTACTCCTACGAGCAGTACTTC.

About this clonotype itself: Sequence at one end of the junction differs from germline and may be a read error. DNA for the CDR3: TGTGCCGGCAGCCCTACCCCAGACATAGCCAAAAACATTCAGTACTTC. Translating gives CAGSPTPDIAKNIQYF. The chain is built from TRBV6-2 or TRBV6-3 and TRBJ2-4; the D is unclear. The CDR3 contains 16 residues. The germline V gene encodes CDR1 MNHEY and CDR2 SVGEGT.

This rearrangement joins TRBV7-9 to TRBJ2-1, with 8 positions matching TRBD1. Germline V gives CDR1 SEHNR, CDR2 FQNEAQ (reference sequence). The CDR3 consists of 18 residues. Unmatched junction bases numbered 8, after V lost 1 base and J lost 0 bases. CDR3 nucleotides: TGTGCCAGCAGCTTAGGTCAGGGGGCGCTTAGCTCCTACAATGAGCAGTTCTTC. Its translation: CASSLGQGALSSYNEQFF.

This clonotype has at least ten counts. The chain has TRBV20-1 and TRBJ2-1, with D uncertain. The V gene lost 7 bases and the J gene lost 4 bases, with 11 bases spanning the gap. The CDR3 extends over 12 amino acids. The germline V gene has CDR1 DFQATT and CDR2 SNEGSKA (reference sequence). CDR3: CSVPDGYNEQFF. The DNA of the CDR3 is TGCAGTGTACCGGACGGATACAATGAGCAGTTCTTC.

This clonotype was observed a few times. The chain couples TRBV4-1 to TRBJ2-1, with 7 bases fitting TRBD2. The junction had 10 bases not matched to a gene; V was cut back by 4 bases and J by 4 bases. Per the germline V gene, CDR1 is MGHRA and CDR2 is YSYEKL. The CDR3 spans 16 residues. The CDR3 region has the DNA TGCGCCAGCAGCCCGGGAGCGGGGACCTCTTACAATGAGCAGTTCTTC. It specifies CASSPGAGTSYNEQFF.

This clonotype was seen at least ten times. The genes are TRBV4-1 and TRBJ2-7; D not certain. V lost 2 bases and J lost 2, with 10 bases in between. CDR3 length: 14 amino acids. Germline V gene lookup returns CDR1 MGHRA and CDR2 YSYEKL. The chain's CDR3 is CASSQSGSTYEQYF. The CDR3 DNA reads as TGCGCCAGCAGCCAATCTGGATCCACCTACGAGCAGTACTTC.

This clonotype has a handful of counts. J is TRBJ1-6 and V is TRBV6-5; D is unresolved. Trimming removed 0 bases at V and 7 bases at J, with 4 bases between. CDR1 is MNHEY and CDR2 is SVGAGI in the germline V gene. CDR3 length: 13 residues. CDR3 coding DNA: TGTGCCAGCAGTTACTCTCCGAATTCACCCCTCCACTTT. The encoded protein is CASSYSPNSPLHF.

This clonotype has more than one count but fewer than ten. This chain connects TRBV7-2 to TRBJ1-2, with TRBD1 matching 11 bases. CDR1 is SGHTA and CDR2 is FQGNSA in the germline V gene. J lost 7 bases, V lost 1 base, and 5 bases had no gene match. The CDR3 consists of 15 residues. The chain's CDR3 is CASSLGTGGLIGYTF. The CDR3 DNA is TGTGCCAGCAGCTTAGGGACAGGGGGCTTGATTGGCTACACCTTC. The complete variable domain, with remaining parts taken from reference TRBV7-2 and TRBJ1-2, reads GAGVSQSPSNKVTEKGKDVELRCDPISGHTALYWYRQSLGQGLEFLIYFQGNSAPDKSGLPSDRFSAERTGGSVSTLTIQRTQQEDSAVYLCASSLGTGGLIGYTFGSGTRLTVV.

The chain recombines TRBV11-1 with TRBJ2-4, with D uncertain. Trimming removed 5 bases at V and 9 bases at J, with 17 bases between. This CDR3 is 14 amino acids long. Germline V gives CDR1 SGHAT, CDR2 FQDESV (reference sequence). The CDR3 DNA sequence: TGTGCCAGCAGCGCCGGTTGGGCCGGTAGCATTCAGTACTTC. This encodes CASSAGWAGSIQYF.

The genes are TRBV13 and TRBJ2-1; D call uncertain. The ends were cut back, 0 bases at V and 10 bases at J, with 10 bases in the middle. The germline V gene has CDR1 PRHDT and CDR2 FYEKMQ (reference sequence). The CDR3 totals 13 residues. CDR3 bases: TGTGCCAGCAGCTTAGGGAAGGGTAAAGAGCAGTTCTTC. It codes for CASSLGKGKEQFF.

Remarks on this clonotype: A read error may explain this, as a much larger clone is one base away. The chain recombines TRBV9 with TRBJ2-1; no definite D call. Per the germline V gene, CDR1 is SGDLS and CDR2 is YYNGEE. The V and J ends lost 1 base and 7 bases respectively, with 12 bases between them. The CDR3 consists of 14 residues. The CDR3 loop reads CASSVRLTTNEQFF. As DNA, the CDR3 is TGTGCCAGCAGCGTACGCCTGACGACTAATGAGCAGTTCTTC.

This clonotype has only a few counts. The V and J genes are TRBV7-6 and TRBJ2-1; TRBD2 aligns across 7 bases. The CDR3 length is 17 residues. Per the germline V gene, CDR1 is SGHVS and CDR2 is FNYEAQ. Germline trimming cut 5 bases from V and 0 bases from J; bases unmatched to any gene: 10. The CDR3 bases are TGTGCCAGCAGCACCCTGGAGCGGGGTGGCTCCTACAATGAGCAGTTCTTC. It is translated as CASSTLERGGSYNEQFF.

As for this clonotype: Sequence at one end of the junction differs from germline and may be a read error. This chain connects TRBV12-3 or TRBV12-4 to TRBJ2-7; 8 positions match TRBD1. CDR3 length: 14 amino acids. The CDR3 reads CASSLSGQGYGQYF. CDR3 DNA sequence: TGTGCCAGCAGTTTAAGCGGACAGGGCTACGGGCAGTACTTC.

This clonotype appeared a few times. A much larger clone differs by one base, so this may be a read error. In DNA, the CDR3 is TGCGCCAGCAGCGTGTACCTCACCGGGGAGCTGTTTTTT. Encoded protein: CASSVYLTGELFF. The rearrangement uses TRBV5-1 and TRBJ2-2; D unclear. Trimming removed 4 bases at V and 4 bases at J, with 8 bases between. Germline lookup yields CDR1 SGHRS and CDR2 YFSETQ. The CDR3 runs to 13 residues.